One and the same sample provided the 22 T cell receptor beta chains below, sequenced in a study of STAT5B mutations in CD4+ large granular lymphocyte leukemia. Method: immunoSEQ multiplex PCR; TCRdb's copy keeps in-frame clones and lacks some. The sample includes about 25,000 clones, 81% of them seen just once. The material sequenced was CD4+ T cells from blood buffy coats. The receptors were sampled from a human donor in good health.

The CDR3 reads CASSQDQLAGANTDTQYF. CDR3 DNA sequence: TGCGCCAGCAGCCAAGATCAACTAGCGGGGGCAAACACAGATACGCAGTATTTT. V is TRBV4-1 and J is TRBJ2-3, with 11 nucleotides matching TRBD2. V was clipped by 0 bases and J by 2 bases; unmatched bases: 7. This CDR3 spans 18 amino acids. Germline CDR1 MGHRA, CDR2 YSYEKL.

V gene TRBV2 combines with J gene TRBJ2-5, with a possible D match to TRBD1 (6 bases). Germline V gene sequence: CDR1 SNHLY, CDR2 FYNNEI. The CDR3 length is 15 residues. V was shortened by 3 bases and J by 4 bases, with 15 bases between the two germline ends. The CDR3 nucleotides read TGTGCCAGCAGTGAGATGGGGGCGCCCCCAGAGACCCAGTACTTC. It encodes CASSEMGAPPETQYF.

The chain is built from TRBV28 and TRBJ2-1; D unclear. CDR1 and CDR2 (germline): MDHEN, SYDVKM. The ends were cut back, 2 bases at V and 0 bases at J, with 8 bases in the middle. This CDR3 has 15 residues. The CDR3 bases are TGTGCCAGCAGTTTAACGCCAAGCTCCTACAATGAGCAGTTCTTC. This sequence encodes CASSLTPSSYNEQFF.

There are a few counts of this clone. The V gene is TRBV11-2, the J gene TRBJ1-6; D is unresolved. Germline V gene data show CDR1 as SGHAT and CDR2 as FQNNGV. Deletions cut 1 base from V and 12 bases from J, with 10 bases between. The CDR3 spans 13 residues. CDR3 nucleotide sequence: TGTGCCAGCAGCTTAGGGGCGGTGGAACCCCTCCACTTT. It codes for CASSLGAVEPLHF.

The chain joins TRBV6-1 to TRBJ1-2; D not certain. CDR3 size: 15 residues. The germline V gene encodes CDR1 MNHNS and CDR2 SASEGT. The V and J ends lost 0 bases and 4 bases respectively, with 12 bases between them. The DNA for the CDR3 is TGTGCCAGCAGTGAAGCACCGGGTTTGGTCTATGGCTACACCTTC. As protein: CASSEAPGLVYGYTF.

The V call is TRBV5-4, the J call TRBJ2-5; perhaps TRBD1 as D (6 bases). This CDR3 region has 14 residues. The germline gives CDR1 SGHNT, CDR2 YYREEE (reference sequence). V was trimmed by 2 bases and J by 5 bases, leaving 13 bases between them. CDR3 region: CASSLQGLVETQYF. The CDR3 region has the DNA TGTGCCAGCAGCTTACAGGGCCTCGTGGAGACCCAGTACTTC.

The chain is built from TRBV11-3 and TRBJ2-1, with 7 bases aligning to TRBD2. Trimming cost V 0 bases and J 9 bases; bases outside gene matches: 8. CDR3 length equals 15 residues. Per germline, CDR1 SGHNT and CDR2 YENEEA. The CDR3 nucleotides are TGTGCCAGCAGCTTAGAAGGGCCGACTAGCACTGAGCAGTTCTTC. Translating it yields CASSLEGPTSTEQFF. Full variable domain (missing parts from reference TRBV11-3 and TRBJ2-1): EAGVVQSPRYKIIEKKQPVAFWCNPISGHNTLYWYLQNLGQGPELLIRYENEEAVDDSQLPKDRFSAERLKGVDSTLKIQPAELGDSAVYLCASSLEGPTSTEQFFGPGTRLTVL.

A single count supports this clone. This chain joins TRBV6-4 and TRBJ2-3, with 8 bases aligning to TRBD2. V lost 4 bases and J lost 5; bases outside the gene matches: 8. Germline CDR1 MRHNA, CDR2 SNTAGT. The CDR3 contains 15 residues. CDR3 DNA: TGTGCCAGCAGTGTCGGGGGGGCCGGGAGAGATACGCAGTATTTT. As protein: CASSVGGAGRDTQYF.

This chain connects TRBV28 to TRBJ2-3; no reliable D call. CDR1 is MDHEN and CDR2 is SYDVKM in the germline V gene. The CDR3 is made up of 15 amino acids. Between the trimmed V and J ends, which lost 5 bases and 3 bases, there was a span of 15 bases. CDR3 region: CASSPSSGATDTQYF. The CDR3 DNA reads TGTGCCAGCAGTCCATCCTCCGGTGCGACAGATACGCAGTATTTT. Together with reference TRBV28 and TRBJ2-3, the CDR3 gives the full variable domain: DVKVTQSSRYLVKRTGEKVFLECVQDMDHENMFWYRQDPGLGLRLIYFSYDVKMKEKGDIPEGYSVSREKKERFSLILESASTNQTSMYLCASSPSSGATDTQYFGPGTRLTVL.

The V gene is TRBV7-6, the J gene TRBJ2-3; D is uncertain. CDR1 and CDR2 (germline): SGHVS, FNYEAQ. V was trimmed by 2 bases and J by 5 bases, leaving 5 bases between them. This CDR3 is built from 12 residues. The CDR3 region is CASSLSLDTQYF. In nucleotides, the CDR3 is TGTGCCAGCAGCTTAAGTTTAGATACGCAGTATTTT.

V and J are TRBV28 and TRBJ1-6; D call uncertain. V lost 7 bases to trimming and J lost 0 bases, with 10 bases between them. CDR1 and CDR2 from the germline V gene are MDHEN and SYDVKM. CDR3 size: 15 residues. In nucleotides, the CDR3 is TGTGCCAGCAAAACAGCGAGCTCCTATAATTCACCCCTCCACTTT. Residues: CASKTASSYNSPLHF.

This chain uses TRBV28 with TRBJ1-4, with D uncertain. The length of the CDR3 is 14 residues. Trimming took off 4 bases at V and 3 bases at J, with 9 bases between the two ends. The germline CDR1 and CDR2 sequences are MDHEN and SYDVKM. The chain's CDR3 is CASSSRRPNEKLFF. The CDR3 region has the DNA TGTGCCAGCAGTTCAAGGAGACCTAATGAAAAACTGTTTTTT.

This clone was counted once. The V call is TRBV5-6, the J call TRBJ1-2; the D is unclear. The CDR3 is 15 residues long. Trimming shortened V by 1 base and J by 2 bases, and 12 bases separated the two germline ends. Germline V gives CDR1 SGHDT, CDR2 YYEEEE. The DNA for the CDR3 is TGTGCCAGCAGCTTGATAGCGGGAATGAACTATGGCTACACCTTC. Its translation is CASSLIAGMNYGYTF.

The J gene is TRBJ2-7, the V gene TRBV30, with TRBD2 as a possible D gene (6 bases). Germline V CDR1 and CDR2: GTSNPN, SVGIG (reference sequence). The CDR3 loop spans 15 amino acids. V was trimmed by 0 bases and J by 4 bases, leaving 16 bases between them. In nucleotides, the CDR3 is TGTGCCTGGAGTGTGAGATTCAGCGGGCGTTACGAGCAGTACTTC. It specifies CAWSVRFSGRYEQYF.

The chain combines TRBV7-2 with TRBJ2-5; D perhaps matches TRBD1 (5 bases). The J call is doubtful: the DNA matches TRBJ2-7 better. The CDR3 covers 16 residues. Germline-derived CDR1 and CDR2 are SGHTA and FQGNSA. The CDR3 bases are TGTGCCAGCAGCTTGCGCAACCCAGGGATTTCCTACGAGCAGTACTTC. Its translation: CASSLRNPGISYEQYF.

This clone was counted once. The V and J genes are TRBV7-8 and TRBJ1-5; a possible D gene is TRBD1 (5 bases). Trimming removed 3 bases at V and 7 bases at J, with 16 bases between. This CDR3 is built from 15 residues. CDR1 is SGHVS, CDR2 FQNEAQ, per germline. As DNA, the CDR3 is TGTGCCAGCAGCTTTTTGGCCGGGGCCAACCAGCCCCAGCATTTT. Amino acids: CASSFLAGANQPQHF.

This sequence joins TRBV30 and TRBJ1-2; unclear D gene. Germline values: CDR1 GTSNPN, CDR2 SVGIG (reference sequence). The V end lost 0 bases, the J end lost 10 bases, and 9 bases lay between the germline ends. The CDR3 covers 11 residues. The CDR3 region is CAWSVPGAYTF. CDR3 coding DNA: TGTGCCTGGAGTGTTCCGGGAGCCTACACCTTC.

The CDR3 protein is CAWSLRSGNTIYF. In DNA form, the CDR3 reads TGTGCCTGGAGTTTAAGGAGTGGAAACACCATATATTTT. The chain joins TRBV30 to TRBJ1-3; D gene uncertain. The CDR3 runs to 13 residues. Germline V gives CDR1 GTSNPN, CDR2 SVGIG (reference sequence). V was shortened by 2 bases and J by 3 bases, with 8 bases between the two germline ends.

V usage is TRBV7-2 and J usage is TRBJ2-1; 8 bases map to TRBD2. The CDR3 has 16 residues. The germline V gene encodes CDR1 SGHTA and CDR2 FQGNSA. The V gene end was trimmed by 5 bases and the J gene end by 1 base; junction bases not matched to a gene: 7. Here the CDR3 DNA reads TGTGCCAGCAGCCAACTAGCGGTAGGATCCTACAATGAGCAGTTCTTC. This gives the protein CASSQLAVGSYNEQFF.

The chain joins TRBV28 to TRBJ1-2, with a tentative D call TRBD1 (5 bases). This CDR3 comprises 14 residues. Germline V CDR1 and CDR2: MDHEN, SYDVKM. Trimming pared 4 bases from V and 5 bases from J, leaving 14 bases between. The CDR3: CASSSQGGQYGYTF. Here the CDR3 DNA reads TGTGCCAGCAGTTCCCAGGGTGGGCAGTATGGCTACACCTTC.

This chain uses TRBV7-9 with TRBJ1-1; no firm D call. Germline CDR1 and CDR2: SEHNR and FQNEAQ (reference sequence). The V and J ends lost 1 base and 1 base respectively, with 7 bases between them. CDR3 size: 14 residues. The CDR3 DNA reads as TGTGCCAGCAGCTTAGGTTCAGGGAACACTGAAGCTTTCTTT. Its protein product is CASSLGSGNTEAFF.

The chain uses TRBV2 and TRBJ2-1; the match to TRBD1 covers 7 bases. Germline V gene sequence: CDR1 SNHLY, CDR2 FYNNEI. CDR3 length: 15 residues. Unmatched junction bases numbered 8, after V lost 7 bases and J lost 2 bases. CDR3 bases: TGTGCCAGCATCGCGACAGGGCCCCCCTACAATGAGCAGTTCTTC. Its translation: CASIATGPPYNEQFF.